This T cell receptor (beta chain) was recovered during a study of blood T cell repertoires in COVID-19. Sequenced by immunoSEQ multiplex PCR; TCRdb stores in-frame clones only, minus some. The table records approximately 90,000 clones, 90% of them present only once. The clonotype was recovered from a man aged 55 to 70 with acute or convalescent COVID-19. The sequencing sample was made of peripheral blood.

The CDR3 nucleotides are TGTGCCAGCAGGTCCCAGTACGAGCAGTACTTC. This encodes CASRSQYEQYF. The chain has TRBV6-5 and TRBJ2-7, with unresolved D. The CDR3 extends over 11 amino acids. The germline V gene encodes CDR1 MNHEY and CDR2 SVGAGI. Between the trimmed V and J ends, which lost 6 bases and 4 bases, there was a span of 7 bases.